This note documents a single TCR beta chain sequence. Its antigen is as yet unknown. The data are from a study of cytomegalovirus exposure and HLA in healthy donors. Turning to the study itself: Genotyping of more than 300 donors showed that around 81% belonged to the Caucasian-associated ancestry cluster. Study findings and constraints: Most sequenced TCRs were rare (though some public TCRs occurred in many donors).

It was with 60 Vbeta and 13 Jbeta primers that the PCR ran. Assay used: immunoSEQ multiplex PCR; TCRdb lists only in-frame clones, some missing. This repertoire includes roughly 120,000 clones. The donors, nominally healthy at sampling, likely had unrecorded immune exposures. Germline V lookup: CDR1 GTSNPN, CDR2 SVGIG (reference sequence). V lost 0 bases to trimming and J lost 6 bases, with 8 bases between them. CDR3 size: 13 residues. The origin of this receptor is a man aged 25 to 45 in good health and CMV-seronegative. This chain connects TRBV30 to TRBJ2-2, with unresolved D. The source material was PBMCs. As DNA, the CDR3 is TGTGCCTGGAGTGTTTATACGGCCGGGGAGCTGTTTTTT. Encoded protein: CAWSVYTAGELFF.